This T cell receptor beta chain appears in the sequencing data of a study of blood T cell repertoires in COVID-19. The wider study: The United States, Italy and Spain were the sources of the acute and convalescent COVID-19 samples. Nucleic acid was either cDNA or gDNA, and it came from T cells, B-cell-depleted T cells, or PBMCs.

How the authors handled the data: Amplification of reference gene primers provided the estimated nucleated cell counts. TCRdb's table, derived via immunoSEQ multiplex PCR, lists solely in-frame clones and lacks some. The DNA was the basis for D and trimming; V, J and clone size are from that table. The data contain tens of thousands of clones, about 89% of them seen just once; the ten biggest clones take up around 12%. Germline CDR1 is SGHDT and CDR2 is YYEEEE. The CDR3 length is 15 residues. The V gene lost 2 bases and the J gene lost 6 bases, with 17 bases spanning the gap. This clonotype originated in a man between 65 and 85 years old with active or convalescent COVID-19. The specimen sequenced was peripheral blood. The rearrangement joins TRBV5-6 to TRBJ1-2, with D tentatively TRBD1 (5 bases). The CDR3 bases are TGTGCCAGCAGCTTTGATCAGGGTCGATTGGATGGCTACACCTTC. Translation gives CASSFDQGRLDGYTF.